This TCR beta chain was captured in a study of CD8 T cells in ankylosing spondylitis. In its sample, this clonotype was seen many times. Its matching antigen is unknown. CDR1 and CDR2 from the germline V gene are SGHVS and FQNEAQ. Trimming took off 8 bases at V and 2 bases at J, with 16 bases between the two ends. The CDR3 spans 14 residues. General study points: A subset of motif variants has previously been described in the synovial fluid and blood of reactive arthritis.

TCRdb reprocessed the 5' RACE reads with MiXCR, giving one entry per CDR3 protein. The repertoire holds 350,000 or so distinct CDR3 sequences, with around 10% as singletons. This chain uses TRBV7-8 with TRBJ2-7, with a tentative D call TRBD1 (6 bases). This sequence was found in a female donor with ankylosing spondylitis or in good health (not recorded which). Specimen: blood, either unsorted or a sorted T cell fraction (not recorded which). The chain's CDR3 is CASSLGTPTYEQYF. The CDR3 region has the DNA TGTGCCAGCTCCCTCGGGACACCGACCTACGAGCAGTACTTC.